Below, 24 T cell receptor beta chains from the same sample are listed, as sequenced in a study of blood T cell repertoires in COVID-19. The data were produced by immunoSEQ multiplex PCR, yet TCRdb's version contains in-frame clones alone and is incomplete. Of 90,000 to 120,000 clones in the sample, about 86% were seen once. Sequencing used PBMCs or T cells enriched from blood (not recorded which). The receptor set was obtained from a woman in her 50s who had recovered from COVID-19.

In its sample, this clone was seen once. J is TRBJ1-2 and V is TRBV3-1 (or the pseudogene TRBV3-2), with 10 bases fitting TRBD1. The CDR3 sequence is 14 residues long. Germline V CDR1 and CDR2: LGHDT, YNNKEL (reference sequence). Trimming removed 0 bases from V and 6 bases from J; junction bases left unmatched: 1. CDR3: CASSQEGTGDGYTF. The CDR3 DNA follows: TGTGCCAGCAGCCAAGAAGGGACAGGGGATGGCTACACCTTC.

The chain has TRBV28 and TRBJ2-5, with D tentatively TRBD1 (5 bases). This CDR3 contains 17 residues. V gave up 3 bases and J gave up 2 bases, with 19 bases separating them. CDR1 is MDHEN, CDR2 SYDVKM, per germline. The CDR3 DNA is TGTGCCAGCAGTTTTCGGCGCACAGGTCTTGGACAAGAGACCCAGTACTTC. This sequence encodes CASSFRRTGLGQETQYF.

The V gene is TRBV30, the J gene TRBJ2-5; unclear D gene. Germline V gene sequence: CDR1 GTSNPN, CDR2 SVGIG (reference sequence). There are 11 residues in the CDR3. The V end lost 0 bases, the J end lost 4 bases, and 3 bases lay between the germline ends. As DNA, the CDR3 is TGTGCCTGGAGTGTGCGAGAGACCCAGTACTTC. Its translation: CAWSVRETQYF.

The CDR3 coding sequence is TGTGCCAGCAGAGGACAGGGTCGGGATGGCTACACCTTC. It encodes CASRGQGRDGYTF. The V and J genes are TRBV2 and TRBJ1-2; 8 nucleotides match TRBD1. CDR3 size: 13 residues. With V trimmed by 6 bases and J by 6 bases, 6 bases remained unmatched. The germline V gene encodes CDR1 SNHLY and CDR2 FYNNEI.

The rearrangement links TRBV19 to TRBJ2-3; 10 bases agree with TRBD2. This CDR3 has 16 residues. In germline, CDR1 is LNHDA, CDR2 SQIVND (reference sequence). Trimming took 8 bases from V and 3 from J; bases not matched to a gene: 11. The CDR3 loop is CASADPLAGETDTQYF. The CDR3, as DNA: TGTGCCAGTGCTGACCCGCTAGCGGGAGAGACAGATACGCAGTATTTT.

The CDR3 here is CAITSGGAGTQYF. The CDR3 DNA sequence: TGTGCCATCACGTCAGGGGGCGCGGGGACCCAGTACTTC. V and J are TRBV10-3 and TRBJ2-5; 8 bases line up with TRBD1. In germline, CDR1 is ENHRY, CDR2 SYGVKD. V trimming: 7 bases; J trimming: 7 bases; junction bases outside the gene matches: 8. The length of the CDR3 is 13 residues.

V usage is TRBV6-1 and J usage is TRBJ2-3; the D gene is possibly TRBD1 (6 bases). The CDR3 is 15 amino acids. Trimming removed 2 bases from V and 0 bases from J, with 9 bases in between. Germline values: CDR1 MNHNS, CDR2 SASEGT. The CDR3 DNA reads TGTGCCAGCAGTGAACCCAGGGGTAGCACAGATACGCAGTATTTT. This encodes CASSEPRGSTDTQYF.

The chain is built from TRBV4-1 and TRBJ2-2, with no clear D. V was shortened by 5 bases and J by 7 bases, with 11 bases between the two germline ends. Germline values: CDR1 MGHRA, CDR2 YSYEKL. The CDR3 sequence is 13 residues long. The CDR3 loop is CASSSLGSGELFF. Written as DNA, the CDR3 is TGCGCCAGCAGCTCCCTAGGTAGCGGGGAGCTGTTTTTT.

The CDR3 DNA reads as TGTGCCAGCAGTTTGTTCTCCAGGGGCCGTGGGGAGCAGTACTTC. It encodes CASSLFSRGRGEQYF. The genes are TRBV28 and TRBJ2-7; D might be TRBD1 (6 bases). Germline lookup yields CDR1 MDHEN and CDR2 SYDVKM. Trimming removed 3 bases from V and 7 bases from J, with 19 bases in between. The CDR3 is made up of 15 amino acids.

V and J are TRBV6-2 or TRBV6-3 and TRBJ1-6; D is ambiguous. The germline V gene encodes CDR1 MNHEY and CDR2 SVGEGT. The CDR3 covers 15 residues. V was clipped by 4 bases and J by 7 bases, with 14 bases between them. In nucleotides, the CDR3 is TGTGCCAGCAGTTGGCGACCGGGGTACAATTCACCCCTCCACTTT. It codes for CASSWRPGYNSPLHF.

The chain uses TRBV7-9 and TRBJ2-5, with D possibly matching TRBD2 (6 bases). The length of the CDR3 is 13 residues. The V end was cut by 2 bases, the J end by 5 bases, with 9 bases between. CDR1 is SEHNR and CDR2 is FQNEAQ in the germline V gene (reference sequence). CDR3 coding DNA: TGTGCCAGCAGCTTAACGGGAGTGGAGACCCAGTACTTC. This encodes CASSLTGVETQYF.

This clone was found once. The genes are TRBV6-5 and TRBJ2-5; the D gene is possibly TRBD2 (6 bases). The V gene lost 6 bases and the J gene lost 5 bases, with 16 bases spanning the gap. CDR1 is MNHEY, CDR2 SVGAGI, per germline. The CDR3 runs to 14 residues. The CDR3, as DNA: TGTGCCAGCAGGTCCGGGGGTCTCGGGGAGACCCAGTACTTC. Translating it yields CASRSGGLGETQYF.

V and J are TRBV6-5 and TRBJ1-2; the D gene is possibly TRBD1 (5 bases). This CDR3 spans 14 amino acids. Per the germline V gene, CDR1 is MNHEY and CDR2 is SVGAGI. Trimming removed 6 bases from V and 2 bases from J, with 13 bases in between. The DNA for the CDR3 is TGTGCCAGCAGGGCGACAGACCGGAACTATGGCTACACCTTC. Its translation: CASRATDRNYGYTF.

The chain is built from TRBV19 and TRBJ1-4, with 10 bases that match TRBD1. The CDR3 spans 12 residues. Germline values: CDR1 LNHDA, CDR2 SQIVND (reference sequence). The junction had 6 bases not matched to a gene; V was cut back by 9 bases and J by 11 bases. CDR3 coding DNA: TGTGCCAGCGGGACAGGGGAGTTTAAACTGTTTTTT. Protein: CASGTGEFKLFF.

The rearrangement joins TRBV7-6 to TRBJ1-1, with D unclear. V was cut by 4 bases and J by 4 bases, with 16 bases left in between. The CDR3 is 15 residues long. Per the germline V gene, CDR1 is SGHVS and CDR2 is FNYEAQ. CDR3 residues: CASSSLRTGPTEAFF. CDR3 nucleotide sequence: TGTGCCAGCAGCTCCCTACGGACTGGCCCCACTGAAGCTTTCTTT.

The chain joins TRBV3-1 (or the pseudogene TRBV3-2) to TRBJ1-1, with D unresolved. Germline CDR1 LGHDT, CDR2 YNNKEL (reference sequence). Trimming shortened V by 1 base and J by 3 bases, and 12 bases separated the two germline ends. The CDR3 spans 15 residues. The CDR3 DNA sequence: TGTGCCAGCAGCCAAGGCTACACGGGTCACACTGAAGCTTTCTTT. Encoded protein: CASSQGYTGHTEAFF.

The V call is TRBV19, the J call TRBJ2-3, with D possibly TRBD2 on 7 matching bases. Trimming took 0 bases from V and 2 from J, leaving 15 bases between them. Germline CDR1 is LNHDA and CDR2 is SQIVND (reference sequence). The CDR3 totals 17 residues. CDR3 sequence: CASSIDRGAGATDTQYF. CDR3 in DNA: TGTGCCAGTAGTATAGATCGGGGGGCGGGGGCCACAGATACGCAGTATTTT.

This chain uses TRBV7-9 with TRBJ2-1; D gene ambiguous. Germline assignment: CDR1 SEHNR and CDR2 FQNEAQ (reference sequence). The CDR3 extends over 12 amino acids. Trimming left V 3 bases short and J 12 bases short, with 12 bases between. The chain's CDR3 is CASSLTPPTQFF. The CDR3 DNA reads TGTGCCAGCAGCTTGACTCCCCCCACGCAGTTCTTC.

V is TRBV27 and J is TRBJ1-5; tentatively, D is TRBD1 (5 bases). The V gene's germline CDR1 is MNHEY and CDR2 SMNVEV (reference sequence). V dropped 2 bases and J dropped 0 bases, with 8 bases sitting between them. This CDR3 region has 15 residues. The CDR3 DNA follows: TGTGCCAGCAGTTTAGCAGGGTATAGCAATCAGCCCCAGCATTTT. Translated: CASSLAGYSNQPQHF.

The gene calls are TRBV28 and TRBJ1-4, with D perhaps matching TRBD1 (6 bases). Germline V gene data show CDR1 as MDHEN and CDR2 as SYDVKM. V was pared by 6 bases and J by 0 bases, with 14 bases between. The CDR3 consists of 16 residues. CDR3 DNA: TGTGCCAGCAGCTCGTGGGGGGGCGCAACTAATGAAAAACTGTTTTTT. Residues: CASSSWGGATNEKLFF.

The chain carries TRBV19 and TRBJ1-1; D not resolved. The CDR3 extends over 13 amino acids. V lost 3 bases and J 1 base, leaving 6 bases between the germline ends. In germline, CDR1 is LNHDA, CDR2 SQIVND (reference sequence). CDR3 sequence (DNA): TGTGCCAGTAGTATCCAGGAGAACACTGAAGCTTTCTTT. It specifies CASSIQENTEAFF.

This clone has just a few counts. V gene TRBV3-1 (or the pseudogene TRBV3-2) combines with J gene TRBJ2-2, with 8 bases lining up with TRBD1. The J segment lost 5 bases and the V segment lost 3 bases, leaving 8 bases of the junction unmatched. Germline CDR1 is LGHDT and CDR2 is YNNKEL (reference sequence). The CDR3 covers 16 residues. CDR3 sequence reads: CASSQNQGARTGELFF. The CDR3 nucleotides read TGTGCCAGCAGCCAGAACCAGGGGGCGCGTACCGGGGAGCTGTTTTTT.

The chain carries TRBV29-1 and TRBJ2-7, with 8 bases matching TRBD1. V shed 4 bases, J shed 3 bases, and the junction held 5 bases outside the gene matches. Germline V gene sequence: CDR1 SQVTM, CDR2 ANQGSEA. The CDR3 totals 13 residues. This chain's CDR3 is CSVARGLRYEQYF. DNA of the CDR3: TGCAGCGTTGCCAGGGGGCTCCGCTACGAGCAGTACTTC.

This clone was observed once. CDR3 bases: TGTGCCAGTCGAGGGGGACAGGACTATGGCTACACCTTC. This translates into CASRGGQDYGYTF. The chain recombines TRBV27 with TRBJ1-2; the match to TRBD1 covers 8 bases. This CDR3 has 13 residues. CDR1 MNHEY and CDR2 SMNVEV come from the germline V gene (reference sequence). The J segment lost 3 bases and the V segment lost 9 bases, leaving 6 bases of the junction unmatched.